The 18 T cell receptor beta chains presented below share a single source sample, sequenced in a study of spatial heterogeneity in lung cancer. TCRdb re-analysed the 5' RACE reads in MiXCR, keeping a single row per CDR3 protein. The table records 89,000 or so distinct CDR3 sequences, approximately 18% of them present only once. Sample time point: sample taken at primary tumor resection. Whole RNA came from tumor, nontumor lung or frozen PBMC and was sequenced without being sorted. This specimen was PBMCs, taken at surgery. These receptor sequences come from a male donor with early-stage non-small cell lung cancer.

This sequence joins TRBV10-3 and TRBJ2-3; no clear D gene. Trimming took 10 bases from V and 4 from J, leaving 15 bases between them. This CDR3 is 13 amino acids long. Per germline, CDR1 ENHRY and CDR2 SYGVKD. CDR3 region: CATATTGSDTQYF. The CDR3 nucleotides are TGTGCCACCGCCACAACGGGCTCAGATACGCAGTATTTT.

The V gene is TRBV7-8, the J gene TRBJ2-3; D may be TRBD2 (5 bases). In germline, CDR1 is SGHVS, CDR2 FQNEAQ. This CDR3 contains 13 residues. V lost 2 bases and J lost 6, with 9 bases in between. The CDR3 coding sequence is TGTGCCAGCAGCTTAAGAGGGAAGGATACGCAGTATTTT. It encodes CASSLRGKDTQYF. Complete variable domain (other parts from reference TRBV7-8 and TRBJ2-3): GAGVSQSPRYKVAKRGQDVALRCDPISGHVSLFWYQQALGQGPEFLTYFQNEAQLDKSGLPSDRFFAERPEGSVSTLKIQRTQQEDSAVYLCASSLRGKDTQYFGPGTRLTVL.

This clonotype appeared many times. The chain is built from TRBV29-1 and TRBJ1-1; D is undetermined. Germline V gene lookup returns CDR1 SQVTM and CDR2 ANQGSEA. Deletions cut 4 bases from V and 6 bases from J, with 15 bases between. The CDR3 extends over 13 amino acids. This CDR3 reads CSVVPNRYAEAFF. In nucleotides, the CDR3 is TGCAGCGTTGTACCGAATAGGTACGCTGAAGCTTTCTTT.

This clonotype has just a few counts. V is TRBV28 and J is TRBJ2-5; TRBD2 aligns across 7 bases. CDR1 and CDR2 (germline): MDHEN, SYDVKM. This CDR3 has 15 amino acids. J was trimmed by 0 bases and V by 3 bases; bases with no gene match: 4. The CDR3 coding sequence is TGTGCCAGCAGTTTGCCTAGCGGACACCAAGAGACCCAGTACTTC. Protein: CASSLPSGHQETQYF.

CDR3 amino acids: CASSSQGAGNSPLHF. CDR3 sequence (DNA): TGTGCCAGCAGTTCACAGGGGGCCGGTAATTCACCCCTCCACTTT. The chain joins TRBV28 to TRBJ1-6; TRBD1 aligns across 9 bases. The trim removed 4 bases at V and 6 bases at J, leaving 4 bases unmatched. Germline V gives CDR1 MDHEN, CDR2 SYDVKM. This CDR3 has 15 residues.

The chain is built from TRBV27 and TRBJ1-5; unclear D gene. The V gene lost 1 base and the J gene lost 2 bases, with 9 bases spanning the gap. Germline CDR1 and CDR2: MNHEY and SMNVEV (reference sequence). The CDR3 totals 15 residues. For the CDR3, the DNA is TGTGCCAGCAGTTTATGGTCCGGGGGCAATCAGCCCCAGCATTTT. As protein: CASSLWSGGNQPQHF.

This clonotype was seen only a few times. V usage is TRBV10-2 and J usage is TRBJ2-1; D not certain. The ends were cut back, 6 bases at V and 10 bases at J, with 10 bases in the middle. The CDR3 extends over 11 amino acids. The V gene's germline CDR1 is WSHSY and CDR2 SAAADI. CDR3 in amino acids: CASRNTREQFF. CDR3 DNA sequence: TGCGCCAGCAGGAACACCAGAGAGCAGTTCTTC.

The rearrangement uses TRBV7-2 and TRBJ2-5; D is undetermined. This CDR3 spans 15 amino acids. Trimming stripped 5 bases from V and 1 base from J, with 14 bases between. CDR1 SGHTA and CDR2 FQGNSA come from the germline V gene. In DNA, the CDR3 is TGTGCCAGCAGCCCCAGCCTAGGAGCCCAAGAGACCCAGTACTTC. Amino acids: CASSPSLGAQETQYF. Full variable domain (remainder filled in from reference TRBV7-2 and TRBJ2-5): GAGVSQSPSNKVTEKGKDVELRCDPISGHTALYWYRQSLGQGLEFLIYFQGNSAPDKSGLPSDRFSAERTGGSVSTLTIQRTQQEDSAVYLCASSPSLGAQETQYFGPGTRLLVL.

The chain carries TRBV2 and TRBJ2-1; D is uncertain. Trimming stripped 6 bases from V and 0 bases from J, with 9 bases between. Germline V lookup: CDR1 SNHLY, CDR2 FYNNEI. This CDR3 contains 14 residues. This CDR3 reads CASRLLSSYNEQFF. CDR3 nucleotide sequence: TGTGCCAGCAGACTCCTGAGCTCCTACAATGAGCAGTTCTTC.

Many counts were recorded for this clonotype. The chain has TRBV4-1 and TRBJ2-7, with D possibly matching TRBD1 (5 bases). Trimming pared 2 bases from V and 4 bases from J, leaving 21 bases between. CDR1 and CDR2 from the germline V gene are MGHRA and YSYEKL. CDR3 length: 17 amino acids. As DNA, the CDR3 is TGCGCCAGCAGCCAAACGACAGTCACAGGCCCACTTTACGAGCAGTACTTC. This codes for CASSQTTVTGPLYEQYF.

In its sample, this clonotype was seen a few times. This chain joins TRBV7-9 and TRBJ1-6, with 8 bases that match TRBD1. Germline V gene sequence: CDR1 SEHNR, CDR2 FQNEAQ (reference sequence). J gave up 4 bases and V 3 bases, and 2 bases lay outside the gene matches. This CDR3 is built from 15 residues. The CDR3, as DNA: TGTGCCAGCAGCTTTGGGACAGGTTATAATTCACCCCTCCACTTT. It codes for CASSFGTGYNSPLHF.

This clonotype was counted at least ten times. V is TRBV29-1 and J is TRBJ2-7, with 10 bases lining up with TRBD1. Per the germline V gene, CDR1 is SQVTM and CDR2 is ANQGSEA. Losses at the gene ends were 4 bases for V and 0 bases for J; bases not matched to a gene: 3. The CDR3 runs to 14 residues. In nucleotides, the CDR3 is TGCAGCGTTGTGGGACAGGGGAGCTCCTACGAGCAGTACTTC. Translated, it gives CSVVGQGSSYEQYF.

The chain has TRBV7-2 and TRBJ2-6; 10 nucleotides match TRBD1. The CDR3 length is 18 residues. V gave up 1 base and J gave up 0 bases; unmatched junction bases: 3. Germline V gene lookup returns CDR1 SGHTA and CDR2 FQGNSA. CDR3 nucleotide sequence: TGTGCCAGCAGCTTAGTTCGGACAGGGGGCTCTGGGGCCAACGTCCTGACTTTC. Translated, it gives CASSLVRTGGSGANVLTF.

The sample holds many counts of this clonotype. The V call is TRBV28, the J call TRBJ2-5; the D is unclear. CDR3 length: 11 amino acids. V was shortened by 8 bases and J by 10 bases, with 14 bases between the two germline ends. Germline values: CDR1 MDHEN, CDR2 SYDVKM. The CDR3 is CASGRPGVQYF. CDR3 nucleotide sequence: TGTGCCAGCGGGCGACCCGGTGTCCAGTACTTC.

This clonotype was seen more than once but under ten times. The V and J genes are TRBV10-3 and TRBJ2-7; D may be TRBD1 (6 bases). This CDR3 is built from 14 residues. With 4 bases removed from V and 2 bases from J, the gap between germline ends came to 12 bases. Germline lookup yields CDR1 ENHRY and CDR2 SYGVKD. CDR3 nucleotides: TGTGCCATCAGTGCAGGGGTCCCAACCTACGAGCAGTACTTC. Its protein product is CAISAGVPTYEQYF.

This clonotype was detected only a few times. This chain uses TRBV3-1 with TRBJ1-1, with D uncertain. The length of the CDR3 is 15 residues. CDR1 and CDR2 (germline): LGHDT, YNNKEL (reference sequence). The V gene lost 1 base and the J gene lost 1 base, with 10 bases spanning the gap. DNA for the CDR3: TGTGCCAGCAGCCAAGGACAACTGGGGAACACTGAAGCTTTCTTT. Residues: CASSQGQLGNTEAFF.

The chain couples TRBV5-1 to TRBJ2-2; perhaps D is TRBD1 or TRBD2 (5 bases each). Looked up from germline, CDR1 is SGHRS and CDR2 is YFSETQ. V lost 3 bases, J lost 8 bases, and 11 bases lay in between. The CDR3 spans 13 residues. DNA of the CDR3: TGCGCCAGCAGCTCAATCGGGACGGGGGAGCTGTTTTTT. Translating it yields CASSSIGTGELFF.

This clonotype was counted many times. The V gene is TRBV5-6, the J gene TRBJ2-1; 8 bases align to TRBD2. The CDR3 is made up of 15 amino acids. J was trimmed by 0 bases and V by 3 bases; bases with no gene match: 2. Germline CDR1 is SGHDT and CDR2 is YYEEEE. The CDR3 region has the DNA TGTGCCAGCAGCTCCGGACTAGCCTCCTACAATGAGCAGTTCTTC. As protein: CASSSGLASYNEQFF.